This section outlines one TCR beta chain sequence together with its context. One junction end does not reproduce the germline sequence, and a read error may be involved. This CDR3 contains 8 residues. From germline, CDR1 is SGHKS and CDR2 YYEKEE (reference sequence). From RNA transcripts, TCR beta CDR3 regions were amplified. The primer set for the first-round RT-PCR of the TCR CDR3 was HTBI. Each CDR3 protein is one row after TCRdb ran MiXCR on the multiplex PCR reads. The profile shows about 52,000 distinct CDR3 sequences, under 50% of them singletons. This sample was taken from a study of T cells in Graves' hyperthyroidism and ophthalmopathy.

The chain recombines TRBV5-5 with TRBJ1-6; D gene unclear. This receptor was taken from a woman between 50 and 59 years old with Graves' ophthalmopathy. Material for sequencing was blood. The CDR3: CASSWSGF. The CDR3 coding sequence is TGTGCCAGCAGCTGGTCGGGGTTT. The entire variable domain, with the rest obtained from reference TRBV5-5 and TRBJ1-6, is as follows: DAGVTQSPTHLIKTRGQQVTLRCSPISGHKSVSWYQQVLGQGPQFIFQYYEKEERGRGNFPDRFSARQFPNYSSELNVNALLLGDSALYLCASSWSGFGNGTRLTVT.